This T cell receptor (beta chain) is drawn from a study of T cell changes during pregnancy in multiple sclerosis. TCRdb keeps only in-frame clones here, not all; method: immunoSEQ multiplex PCR. The data hold around 70,000 clones, with around 90% observed a single time. The sequence derives from a female donor with multiple sclerosis, enrolled in a pregnancy study. The sample consisted of peripheral blood, taken in the second trimester of pregnancy.

DNA of the CDR3: TGTGCCAGCAGTTACTCAGCCGGGACAGGCACAGATACGCAGTATTTT. Translating it yields CASSYSAGTGTDTQYF. The chain couples TRBV6-6 to TRBJ2-3; 7 nucleotides line up with TRBD1. The CDR3 runs 16 residues. CDR1 and CDR2 from the germline V gene are MNHNY and SVGAGI (reference sequence). Trimming at V came to 0 bases and at J to 1 base, leaving 4 bases not matched to a gene.